The clone carrying this T cell receptor beta chain was counted between two and nine times. The record originates from a study of blood T cell repertoires in COVID-19. Germline CDR1 MDHEN, CDR2 SYDVKM. V was clipped by 8 bases and J by 6 bases, with 14 bases between them. CDR3 length equals 13 residues. Sequencing was performed with immunoSEQ multiplex PCR; in TCRdb, only in-frame clones are kept and a portion is missing. The data hold about 150,000 clones, with 80% to 90% observed a single time. Sequences were obtained from peripheral blood. The source is a woman aged 60-75 years with active COVID-19. The gene calls are TRBV28 and TRBJ2-1, with a tentative D call TRBD2 (5 bases). The CDR3 here is CASGTSFSNEQFF. The DNA for the CDR3 is TGTGCCAGCGGCACTAGTTTCTCCAATGAGCAGTTCTTC. Full variable domain (outside the CDR3, taken from reference TRBV28 and TRBJ2-1): DVKVTQSSRYLVKRTGEKVFLECVQDMDHENMFWYRQDPGLGLRLIYFSYDVKMKEKGDIPEGYSVSREKKERFSLILESASTNQTSMYLCASGTSFSNEQFFGPGTRLTVL.